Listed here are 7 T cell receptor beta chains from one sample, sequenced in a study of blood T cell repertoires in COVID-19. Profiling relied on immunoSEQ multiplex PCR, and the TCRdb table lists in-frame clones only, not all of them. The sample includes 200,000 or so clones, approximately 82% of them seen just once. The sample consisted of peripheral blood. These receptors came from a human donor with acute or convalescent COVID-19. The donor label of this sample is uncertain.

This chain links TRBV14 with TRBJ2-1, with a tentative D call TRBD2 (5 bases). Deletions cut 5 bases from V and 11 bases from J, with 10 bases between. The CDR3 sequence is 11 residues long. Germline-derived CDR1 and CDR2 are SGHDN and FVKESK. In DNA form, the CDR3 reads TGTGCCAGCAGCTCCGGGATTAAGCAGTTCTTC. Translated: CASSSGIKQFF.

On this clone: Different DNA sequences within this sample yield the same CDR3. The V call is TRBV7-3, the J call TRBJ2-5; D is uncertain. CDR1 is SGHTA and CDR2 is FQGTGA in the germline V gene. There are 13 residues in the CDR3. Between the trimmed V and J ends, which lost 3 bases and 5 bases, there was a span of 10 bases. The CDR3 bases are TGTGCCAGCAGCTTGTCCCCTCGGGAGACCCAGTACTTC. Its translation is CASSLSPRETQYF.

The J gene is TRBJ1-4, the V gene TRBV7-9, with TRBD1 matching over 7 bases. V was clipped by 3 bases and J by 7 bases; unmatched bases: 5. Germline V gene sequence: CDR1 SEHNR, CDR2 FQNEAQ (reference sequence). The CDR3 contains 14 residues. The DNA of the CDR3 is TGTGCCAGCAGCTTCCGACAGGGTGTTGAAAAACTGTTTTTT. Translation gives CASSFRQGVEKLFF. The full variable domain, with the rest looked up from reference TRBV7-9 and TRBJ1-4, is DTGVSQNPRHKITKRGQNVTFRCDPISEHNRLYWYRQTLGQGPEFLTYFQNEAQLEKSRLLSDRFSAERPKGSFSTLEIQRTEQGDSAMYLCASSFRQGVEKLFFGSGTQLSVL.

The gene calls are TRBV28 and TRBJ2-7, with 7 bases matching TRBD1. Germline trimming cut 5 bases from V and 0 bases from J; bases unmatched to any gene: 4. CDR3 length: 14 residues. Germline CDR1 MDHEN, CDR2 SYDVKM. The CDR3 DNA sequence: TGTGCCAGCAGTACGACAGGGAGCTCCTACGAGCAGTACTTC. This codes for CASSTTGSSYEQYF.

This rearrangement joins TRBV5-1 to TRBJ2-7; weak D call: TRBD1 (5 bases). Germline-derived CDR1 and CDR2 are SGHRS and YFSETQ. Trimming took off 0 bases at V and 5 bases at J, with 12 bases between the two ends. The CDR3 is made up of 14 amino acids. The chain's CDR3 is CASSLGQNVHEQYF. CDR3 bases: TGCGCCAGCAGCTTGGGACAGAATGTCCACGAGCAGTACTTC.

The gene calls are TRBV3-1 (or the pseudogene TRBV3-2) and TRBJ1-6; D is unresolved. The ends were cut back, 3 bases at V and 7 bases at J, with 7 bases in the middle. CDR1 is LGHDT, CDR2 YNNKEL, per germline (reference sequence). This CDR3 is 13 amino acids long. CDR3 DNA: TGTGCCAGCAGCCATGAAGAGAATTCACCCCTCCACTTT. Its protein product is CASSHEENSPLHF.

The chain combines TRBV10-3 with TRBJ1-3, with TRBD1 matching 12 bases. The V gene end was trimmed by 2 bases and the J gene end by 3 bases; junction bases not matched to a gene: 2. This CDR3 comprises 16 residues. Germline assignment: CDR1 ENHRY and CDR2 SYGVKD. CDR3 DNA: TGTGCCATCAGTGAGGGGACAGGGGGCAGTGGAAACACCATATATTTT. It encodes CAISEGTGGSGNTIYF.